This T cell receptor (beta chain) emerged from a study of cytomegalovirus exposure and HLA in healthy donors (dated by TCRdb to about 2017). For context, the study as a whole: According to an earlier analysis of around 600 of the donors, roughly 180 million T cells yielded over 100 million unique TCR beta sequences and 276 Gb of sequence data. An early release that covered around 590 HLA-typed donors contained around 300 gigabases of sequencing data and about 93 million unique TCR sequences. Of the 300 to 450 genotyped donors, over 70% fell in the genetic ancestry cluster associated with self-reported Caucasian donors. The study aimed to test whether cataloging public T cell receptors could reveal signatures of past pathogen exposure. The study used immunosequencing to profile the T cell repertoires of approximately 650 subjects and linked those repertoires to cytomegalovirus serostatus. Along with the roughly 700-subject first cohort, a separate validation cohort of around 120 different subjects was used. To predict cytomegalovirus infection status, the study brought together high-throughput TCR immunosequencing, statistical association of individual TCRs with disease status, and machine learning. In a later analysis, previously published TCR beta repertoires from 550 to 700 donors were re-analyzed and high-resolution HLA genotyping was added so that TCR occurrence patterns could be studied. Rather than using new phenotypic data, the later analysis identified candidate immune exposures from TCR beta sequences and from how often those sequences occurred across donors. To decide whether each TCR beta V gene segment behaved as functional or pseudogenic, an earlier analysis of several hundred of the donors relied on high-throughput TCR beta sequencing. Donor age, sex, ethnicity and CMV serostatus were compiled alongside the repertoire data. A later genetic analysis took genome-wide SNP genotypes for about 65% of the 666 donors and used that subset as a discovery cohort. All discovery cohort repertoires had been generated on a single sequencing platform. HLA typing included class I and class II loci at four-digit resolution. Typing coverage differed by locus: A, B, C, DRB1 and DQB1 were typed in roughly 620-640 donors, DQA1 in roughly 510, DPA1 in 606, and DPB1 in approximately 450. Four or five DR-DQ haplotypes were handled as single units for association and clustering because linkage in the cohort was strong. On average, 235,054 unique TCR beta nucleotide sequences were sequenced per donor among 398 genotyped donors of the cohort, with approximately 18% of those sequences being non-productive.

The protocol used for the library was the immunoSEQ multiplex PCR assay. For the multiplex PCR, a mixture combining 60 forward primers for TCR Vbeta segments and 13 reverse primers for TCR Jbeta segments was used. The CDR3 region of rearranged TCR beta genes was amplified from genomic DNA by a multiplex PCR assay. Amplified TCR beta libraries were sequenced as 87-base-pair reads on the Illumina HiSeq System. Per the original workflow: A later analysis tallied around 82 million unique TCR beta chains across the 666 repertoires, and roughly 11 million of those chains were shared by two or more donors. Raw reads were error-corrected and collapsed into unique sequences by a nearest-neighbor algorithm in which closely related sequences were merged to remove PCR and sequencing errors. CDR3 sequences were aligned to IMGT reference sequences to assign V, D and J gene segments. For a sequence to be retained, a match of at least six nucleotides was required to both a V gene segment and a J gene segment. A rearrangement counted as productive if the CDR3 had no stop codons and remained in frame with V and J, and every other rearrangement counted as non-productive. CDR3 was defined by IMGT convention, running from the second conserved V-encoded cysteine to the conserved J-encoded phenylalanine. Sequences without an unambiguous match to a single V gene segment were excluded from the earlier analysis of 500 to 700 of the donors. An earlier analysis of some 610 of the donors called V segments functional above 56.7% productive rearrangements and segregating when the between-donor standard deviation exceeded 5%. A statistical classification framework was built to diagnose cytomegalovirus status from the catalog of TCR beta chain sequences. A later analysis assigned V and J genes by comparing TCR nucleotide sequences with IMGT/GENE-DB human TR gene sequences. In a later analysis, CDR3 sequences and most-parsimonious VDJ recombination scenarios were assigned using the TCRdist pipeline. In a later analysis, each TCR beta chain was defined by its CDR3 amino acid sequence together with its V-gene family, and reads without a unique V-gene family were excluded. To address suspected cross-contamination and a sequencing artifact, a later analysis removed a few hundred highly shared, low-generation-probability nucleotide sequences. In a later analysis, a clonal expansion index was calculated for each public chain from normalized within-repertoire ranks of inferred template counts. Generation probabilities in a later analysis came from a VDJ recombination model fitted to out-of-frame rearrangements, and those results were checked against IGoR. In a later analysis, TCR-TCR, TCR-HLA and TCR-CMV co-occurrence was scored with hypergeometric tests, and a repertoire-size bias correction was applied to TCR pairs. To estimate false discovery rates, a later analysis permuted the HLA or CMV assignments 20 times. In a later analysis, co-occurring TCRs were grouped using DBSCAN, with TCRdist sequence similarity added in when clustering inside HLA-allele-positive subsets. Repertoires with fewer than 30,000 or more than 120,000 public chains were left out of co-occurrence clustering, as were five repertoires with anomalous nucleotide sharing. What TCRdb holds here is the immuneACCESS table cut down to in-frame rearrangements. Part of the clones is not present; checked against another copy, under half of the missing clones reflect an unresolved V gene, and the others are unexplained. Clone size and the V and J calls come from that table; the DNA yielded D and trimming. For this sample the table gives 150,000 to 200,000 clones, of which approximately 78% were detected only once. The ten top clones hold around 13% of the sample.

In total, approximately 610 healthy bone marrow donors made up the cohort. At the time of sampling, every cohort member was nominally healthy, though immune exposures that went unrecorded were likely present. The donor tested CMV seropositive and was one of the 289 seropositive cohort members. A peripheral blood sample was collected from each donor, and TCR beta sequencing was performed on peripheral blood mononuclear cells. Genomic DNA extraction from the blood cell samples was performed with the Qiagen DNeasy Blood Extraction Kit. Details on this clone: What this receptor recognizes is not known. Qualities for individual bases were not recorded, and no much larger clone is one base off.

The CDR3 contains 13 residues, cysteine and phenylalanine counted. CDR3 DNA is the only sequence kept; it has 39 bases, read in frame from the first base. The V end loses 3 bases and the J end loses 8 bases, and a stretch of 16 bases separates them. CDR1 and CDR2 (SQVTM, ANQGSEA) derive from the germline V gene. What the study reported, not specific to this receptor: Because counts were too low, roughly 18 rarely observed V segments, including chromosome 9 orphons, were left out of the earlier analysis of 587 of the donors. It was suggested by the authors that the approach could potentially be generalized to other disease states and immunological phenotypes. Assigning TCR associations to individual alleles was difficult when HLA alleles, especially DR and DQ, strongly co-occurred. A cluster of highly shared sequence variants was judged likely to be a technical artifact of the sequencing pipeline. Several of the top co-occurrence clusters appeared to be linked to parvovirus B19, influenza, CMV and Epstein-Barr virus, according to a later analysis. A later analysis found that HLA-associated TCR beta chains were more clonally expanded and had lower generation probabilities than equally common non-associated chains. In a later analysis, most CMV-associated TCR beta chains were found to appear HLA-restricted, with HLA associations seemingly driven largely by CMV exposure. The study listed around 160 TCR beta chains as associated with cytomegalovirus. Correlated functional status among segregating V segments might reflect linkage disequilibrium, but an unknown experimental factor could not be ruled out. The presence/absence analyses assumed that sequencing depth was roughly uniform across donors, and that assumption may not be true. A few of the identified cytomegalovirus-associated TCR beta chains were confirmed in vitro to be specific for cytomegalovirus antigens. Some IMGT-functional V segments, including TRBV6-2 and TRBV6-3, could not be told apart with the 87-base-pair reads, so those segments were excluded. In a later analysis, 16,951 TCR beta sequences were associated with specific HLA alleles at a false discovery rate of 0.05. A further reported finding was that TCR beta sequences accurately predicted the HLA-A and HLA-B alleles for most subjects in the first cohort. Only TCR beta chains were sequenced in this cohort, and the absence of alpha or paired-chain data limited detectable features. According to a later analysis, TCR association rates differed among HLA loci, with DRB1 alleles showing the most associated TCRs and HLA-C alleles showing the fewest. HLA typing was unavailable for some donors at each locus, so association tests used only the typed subset. Immune exposure information for the cohort was limited to CMV serostatus. The classifier was reported to diagnose cytomegalovirus status with high specificity and sensitivity in both the original and validation cohorts. In an earlier analysis of about 600 of the donors, most TCR beta V segments appeared in productive rearrangements about 87% or about 30% of the time, broadly matching IMGT annotations. An association between a missense DCLRE1C variant and V-gene and J-gene trimming of TCR beta chains was found in a later genetic analysis and replicated in an independent cohort. A later genetic analysis reported fewer N-insertions in productive TCRs among donors in an Asian-associated ancestry cluster than the approximately 670-donor mean. Most TCR sequences were observed very rarely across donors, whereas some public TCRs were present in many individuals.

Source material: PBMCs. The source of this sequence is a woman aged 45-59 years in good health and CMV-seropositive. The chain is made from TRBV29-1 and TRBJ1-2, and TRBD1 may be the D gene, going by 5 matching bases. The DNA sequence follows: TGCAGCGTTGATCAGGGCCCATTAGGGGGCTACACCTTC. Its protein is CSVDQGPLGGYTF.